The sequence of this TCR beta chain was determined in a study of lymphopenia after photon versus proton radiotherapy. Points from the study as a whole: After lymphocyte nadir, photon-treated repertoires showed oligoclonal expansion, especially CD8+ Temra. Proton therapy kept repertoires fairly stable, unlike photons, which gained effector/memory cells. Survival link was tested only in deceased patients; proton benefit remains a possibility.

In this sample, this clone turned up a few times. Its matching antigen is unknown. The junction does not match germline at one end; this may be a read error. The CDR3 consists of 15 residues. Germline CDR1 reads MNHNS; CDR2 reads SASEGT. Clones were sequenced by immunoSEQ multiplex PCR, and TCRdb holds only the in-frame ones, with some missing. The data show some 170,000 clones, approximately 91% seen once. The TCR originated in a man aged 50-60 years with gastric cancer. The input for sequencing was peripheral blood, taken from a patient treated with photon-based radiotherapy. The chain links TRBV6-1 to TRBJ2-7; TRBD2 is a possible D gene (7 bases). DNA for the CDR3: TGTGCCAGCAGAGAAGCGGGGACACCCGCGTACGAGCAGTACTTC. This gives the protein CASREAGTPAYEQYF.